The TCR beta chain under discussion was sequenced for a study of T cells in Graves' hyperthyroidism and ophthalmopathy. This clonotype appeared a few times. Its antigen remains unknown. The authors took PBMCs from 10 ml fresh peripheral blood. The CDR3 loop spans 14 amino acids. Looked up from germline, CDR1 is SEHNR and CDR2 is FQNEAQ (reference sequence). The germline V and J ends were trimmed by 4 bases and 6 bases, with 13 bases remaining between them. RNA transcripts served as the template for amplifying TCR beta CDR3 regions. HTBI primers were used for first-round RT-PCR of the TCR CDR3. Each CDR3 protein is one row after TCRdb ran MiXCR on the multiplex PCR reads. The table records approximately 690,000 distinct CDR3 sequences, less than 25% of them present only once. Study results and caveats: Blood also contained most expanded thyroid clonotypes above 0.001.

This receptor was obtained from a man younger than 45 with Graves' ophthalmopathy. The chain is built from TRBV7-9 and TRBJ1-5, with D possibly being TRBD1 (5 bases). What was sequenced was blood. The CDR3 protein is CASSSGQSAQPQHF. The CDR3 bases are TGTGCCAGCAGCTCGGGGCAGTCAGCTCAGCCCCAGCATTTT.